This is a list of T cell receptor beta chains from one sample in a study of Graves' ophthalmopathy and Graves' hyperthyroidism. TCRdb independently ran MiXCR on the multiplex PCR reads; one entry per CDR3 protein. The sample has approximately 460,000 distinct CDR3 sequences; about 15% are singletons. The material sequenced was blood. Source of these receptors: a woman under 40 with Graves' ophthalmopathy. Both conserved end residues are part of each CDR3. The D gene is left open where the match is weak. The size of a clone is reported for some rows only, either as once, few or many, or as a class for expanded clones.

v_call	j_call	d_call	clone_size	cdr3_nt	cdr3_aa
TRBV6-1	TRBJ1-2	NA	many	TGTGCCAGCAGTGAATTCAGGGTTTTGGGGAGGAACTATGGCTACACCTTC	CASSEFRVLGRNYGYTF
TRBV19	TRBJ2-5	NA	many	TGTGCCAGTAGTATAAACAGGGAAGAGACCCAGTACTTC	CASSINREETQYF
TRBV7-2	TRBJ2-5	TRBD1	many	TGTGCCAGCAGCTCCTGGACAGGGGGAGCAGAGACCCAGTACTTC	CASSSWTGGAETQYF
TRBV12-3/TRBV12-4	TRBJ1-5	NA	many	TGTGCCAGCAGTCTCCATTATAGCAATCAGCCCCAGCATTTT	CASSLHYSNQPQHF
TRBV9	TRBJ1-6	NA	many	TGTGCCAGCAGCGCGGACAGCCATAATTCACCCCTCCACTTT	CASSADSHNSPLHF
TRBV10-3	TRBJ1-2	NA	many	TGTGCCATCAGTGGGGGAACCGGGACACCTAACTATGGCTACACCTTC	CAISGGTGTPNYGYTF
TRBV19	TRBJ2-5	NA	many	TGTGCCAGTAGTATACAGGGGGGCGGCTTGACCCAGTACTTC	CASSIQGGGLTQYF
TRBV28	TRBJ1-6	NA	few	TGTGCCAGCAGTATCCAGGCAGGGCCGATCTATAATTCACCCCTCCACTTT	CASSIQAGPIYNSPLHF
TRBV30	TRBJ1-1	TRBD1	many	TGTGCCTGGAGTCCTCGGACAGGGGACACTGAAGCTTTCTTT	CAWSPRTGDTEAFF
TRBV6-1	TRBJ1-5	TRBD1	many	TGTGCCAGCAGACTGCGAGGACAGGATTATAGCAATCAGCCCCAGCATTTT	CASRLRGQDYSNQPQHF
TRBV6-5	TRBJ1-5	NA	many	TGTGCCAGCAGACTCAATCAGCCCCAGCATTTT	CASRLNQPQHF
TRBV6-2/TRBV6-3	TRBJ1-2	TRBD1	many	TGTGCCAGCAGTTACTCGATAGGTGGGATCAGACAGGGGACCTATGGCTACACCTTC	CASSYSIGGIRQGTYGYTF
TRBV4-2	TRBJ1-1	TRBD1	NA	TGTGCCAGCAGCCAAGAATGGACAGGGGGCACAGGCACTGAAGCTTTCTTT	CASSQEWTGGTGTEAFF
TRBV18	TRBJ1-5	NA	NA	TGTGCCAGCTCACCTGTCAGAAATCAGCCCCAGCATTTT	CASSPVRNQPQHF
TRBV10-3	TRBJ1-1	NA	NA	TGTGCCATCAGTGACCAGTTCGGGGCCCTGGGCACTGAAGCTTTCTTT	CAISDQFGALGTEAFF
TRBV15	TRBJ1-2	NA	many	TGTGCCACCAGCAGGGCGTCGGAGGCGCATGGCTACACCTTC	CATSRASEAHGYTF
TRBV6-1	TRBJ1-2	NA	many	TGTGCCAGCAGTGAAGCGGACAGATTCTATGGCTACACCTTC	CASSEADRFYGYTF
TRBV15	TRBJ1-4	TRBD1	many	TGTGCCACCAGCAGAGACCCGGACAGGGTGAGTGAAAAACTGTTTTTT	CATSRDPDRVSEKLFF
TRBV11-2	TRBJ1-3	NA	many	TGTGCCAGCAGCTCCCCAGGTTCTGGAAACACCATATATTTT	CASSSPGSGNTIYF
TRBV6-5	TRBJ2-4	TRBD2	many	TGTGCCAGCAGTTTTGCGGGAGAGCTGGGAGACATTCAGTACTTC	CASSFAGELGDIQYF
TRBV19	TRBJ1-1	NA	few	TGTGCCAGCCATTTATATGGGGGGAACACTGAAGCTTTCTTT	CASHLYGGNTEAFF
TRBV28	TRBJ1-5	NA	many	TGTGCCAGCAGTTTATGGCGGCAGGGCGGCAATCAGCCCCAGCATTTT	CASSLWRQGGNQPQHF
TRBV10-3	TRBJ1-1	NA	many	TGTGCCATCAGAGCGGCTCCGCCGAACACTGAAGCTTTCTTT	CAIRAAPPNTEAFF
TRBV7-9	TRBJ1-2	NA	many	TGTGCCGGCAGCTTAGCGTCCCAGGGACGGGGCTACACCTTC	CAGSLASQGRGYTF
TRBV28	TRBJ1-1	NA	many	TGTGCCAGCAGTTTACAGGTCGACATGGCCCCCGAAGCTTTCTTT	CASSLQVDMAPEAFF
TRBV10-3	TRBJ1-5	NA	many	TGTGCCATCAGTAGCGGGAGCAATCAGCCCCAGCATTTT	CAISSGSNQPQHF
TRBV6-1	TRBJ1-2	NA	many	TGTGCCAGCAGTGAGAGGAATCGATATCAGGGCTACACCTTC	CASSERNRYQGYTF
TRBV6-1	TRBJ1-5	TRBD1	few	TGTGCCAGCAAGCCCCTATCAGGGGGCGGCAGTCAGCCCCAGCATTTT	CASKPLSGGGSQPQHF
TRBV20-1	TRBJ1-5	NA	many	TGCAGTGCTACAGAGGTTAGCAATCAGCCCCAGCATTTT	CSATEVSNQPQHF
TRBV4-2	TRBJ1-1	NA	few	TGTGCCAGCAGCAGCCAGATGGGCTCTGAAGCTTTCTTT	CASSSQMGSEAFF
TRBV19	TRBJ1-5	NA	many	TGTGCCAGTACAGGGAGACGACGGCAGCCCCAGCATTTT	CASTGRRRQPQHF
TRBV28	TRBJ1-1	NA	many	TGTGCCAGCAGTCTGCAGGGAGTGGGATCTGAAGCTTTCTTT	CASSLQGVGSEAFF
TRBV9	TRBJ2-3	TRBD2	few	TGTGCCAGCAGCGTAGGGACTAGCGAGTTGACAGATACGCAGTATTTT	CASSVGTSELTDTQYF
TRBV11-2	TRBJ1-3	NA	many	TGTGCCAGCTCCTCGGGAAACACCATATATTTT	CASSSGNTIYF
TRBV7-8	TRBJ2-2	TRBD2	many	TGTGCCAGCAGCTTAGCGTTGCTAGCGGGAGACACCGGGGAGCTGTTTTTT	CASSLALLAGDTGELFF